The entry that follows covers one TCR beta chain sequence. The antigen is not known. V lost 1 base and J 4 bases, leaving 8 bases between the germline ends. The CDR3 contains 14 residues. Germline V gene sequence: CDR1 MNHEY, CDR2 SVGEGT. These data belong to a study of T-cell reconstitution after alpha-beta-depleted transplantation in children. Broader study findings: Some patients' high day-60 TCRbeta diversity was traced to surviving recipient T cells and thymic progenitors. Reportedly, alpha-beta T cells present about two months post-transplant originated from several hundred expanded clones of graft origin. The main origin of T-cell counts and diversity one year after transplant was newly produced T cells.

Library preparation (for TCRbeta) was performed with unique molecular identifiers. MiXCR was run by TCRdb on the PCR reads, yielding one entry per CDR3 protein. Counted here are approximately 230,000 distinct CDR3 sequences, roughly 25% occurring once; the ten biggest clones make up more than 2%. The gene calls are TRBV6-2 or TRBV6-3 and TRBJ2-1; D unclear. The sample in question was PBMCs, obtained before TCRalphabeta/CD19-depleted stem cell transplant. The clonotype comes from a girl aged 2-10 years with Fanconi anemia, due to receive a stem cell transplant. The CDR3 nucleotides are TGTGCCAGCAGTTACTTGGCGGAGTACAATGAGCAGTTCTTC. It is translated as CASSYLAEYNEQFF.